Below, 30 T cell receptor beta chains from the same sample are listed, as sequenced in a study of T cells in Graves' hyperthyroidism and ophthalmopathy. Amplification yielded TCR beta CDR3 regions, with RNA transcripts as the source. HTBI primers were employed in a first-round RT-PCR of the TCR CDR3. One entry per CDR3 protein, called by TCRdb with MiXCR from the multiplex PCR reads. The profile covers roughly 300,000 distinct CDR3 sequences, with roughly 18% appearing a single time and less than 65% taken by the ten largest. The specimen sequenced was blood. These receptors originate from a woman between 50 and 59 years old with Graves' hyperthyroidism.

This clonotype was counted between two and nine times. V gene TRBV12-3 or TRBV12-4 combines with J gene TRBJ2-1, with a weak D call TRBD1 (6 bases). CDR3 size: 13 residues. V was shortened by 6 bases and J by 6 bases, with 12 bases between the two germline ends. CDR3 nucleotide sequence: TGTGCCAGCAGCACAGAGACAGGCAATGAGCAGTTCTTC. It codes for CASSTETGNEQFF.

The rearrangement uses TRBV5-8 and TRBJ1-6; TRBD1 agrees at 9 bases. Unmatched junction bases numbered 2, after V lost 0 bases and J lost 7 bases. From germline, CDR1 is SGHTS and CDR2 YDEGEE. The CDR3 is 15 amino acids. Here the CDR3 DNA reads TGTGCCAGCAGCTTGGTAGGGACAGGGAATTCACCCCTCCACTTT. This gives the protein CASSLVGTGNSPLHF. Looking up the rest from reference TRBV5-8 and TRBJ1-6 gives the full variable domain: EAGVTQSPTHLIKTRGQQATLRCSPISGHTSVYWYQQALGLGLQFLLWYDEGEERNRGNFPPRFSGRQFPNYSSELNVNALELEDSALYLCASSLVGTGNSPLHFGNGTRLTVT.

Details on this clonotype: This may be a read error: a much more frequent sequence differs by one nucleotide. J is TRBJ1-2 and V is TRBV3-1; perhaps TRBD1 as D (5 bases). Germline values: CDR1 LGHDT, CDR2 YNNKEL (reference sequence). The ends were cut back, 5 bases at V and 4 bases at J, with 11 bases in the middle. The CDR3 loop spans 13 amino acids. CDR3 sequence (DNA): TGTGCCAGCAGCGTGGGCAGGGTCTATGGCTACACCTTC. Its protein product is CASSVGRVYGYTF. Variable domain in full (rest from reference TRBV3-1 and TRBJ1-2): DTAVSQTPKYLVTQMGNDKSIKCEQNLGHDTMYWYKQDSKKFLKIMFSYNNKELIINETVPNRFSPKSPDKAHLNLHINSLELGDSAVYFCASSVGRVYGYTFGSGTRLTVV.

Only a few counts were recorded for this clonotype. This chain's CDR3 is CASSPGRLAGGGEQYF. The DNA of the CDR3 is TGTGCCAGCAGCCCCGGCCGGCTAGCGGGAGGAGGGGAGCAGTACTTC. V and J are TRBV7-3 and TRBJ2-7; 11 bases are shared with TRBD2. The CDR3 is made up of 16 amino acids. The germline CDR1 and CDR2 sequences are SGHTA and FQGTGA. The junction had 13 bases not matched to a gene; V was cut back by 5 bases and J by 7 bases.

The table lists this clonotype with a few counts. The chain is built from TRBV5-1 and TRBJ1-3; no reliable D call. CDR1 is SGHRS, CDR2 YFSETQ, per germline. The CDR3 runs to 15 residues. Trimming stripped 1 base from V and 0 bases from J, with 8 bases between. Here the CDR3 DNA reads TGCGCCAGCAGCTTGAGTGAGGGCTCTGGAAACACCATATATTTT. Protein sequence: CASSLSEGSGNTIYF. Complete variable domain (other parts from reference TRBV5-1 and TRBJ1-3): KAGVTQTPRYLIKTRGQQVTLSCSPISGHRSVSWYQQTPGQGLQFLFEYFSETQRNKGNFPGRFSGRQFSNSRSEMNVSTLELGDSALYLCASSLSEGSGNTIYFGEGSWLTVV.

The chain carries TRBV19 and TRBJ2-3; TRBD2 agrees at 7 bases. Per germline, CDR1 LNHDA and CDR2 SQIVND (reference sequence). This CDR3 spans 15 amino acids. The V gene end was trimmed by 4 bases and the J gene end by 2 bases; junction bases not matched to a gene: 6. The chain's CDR3 is CASSTLAGNTDTQYF. CDR3 in DNA: TGTGCCAGTAGTACCTTAGCGGGCAACACAGATACGCAGTATTTT. The variable domain in full, completed from reference TRBV19 and TRBJ2-3, reads DGGITQSPKYLFRKEGQNVTLSCEQNLNHDAMYWYRQDPGQGLRLIYYSQIVNDFQKGDIAEGYSVSREKKESFPLTVTSAQKNPTAFYLCASSTLAGNTDTQYFGPGTRLTVL.

The CDR3 spells CASSHGGQGANEQYF. DNA of the CDR3: TGTGCCAGCAGCCATGGGGGACAGGGGGCCAACGAGCAGTACTTC. The chain is built from TRBV7-6 and TRBJ2-7; 12 bases map to TRBD1. The V gene's germline CDR1 is SGHVS and CDR2 FNYEAQ. Losses at the gene ends were 5 bases for V and 5 bases for J; bases not matched to a gene: 7. The CDR3 spans 15 residues.

V usage is TRBV5-1 and J usage is TRBJ2-6; weak D call: TRBD2 (5 bases). CDR1 is SGHRS, CDR2 YFSETQ, per germline. Trimming pared 0 bases from V and 1 base from J, leaving 8 bases between. The CDR3 length is 16 residues. CDR3 amino acids: CASSLAGGSGANVLTF. CDR3 nucleotides: TGCGCCAGCAGCTTGGCCGGCGGGTCTGGGGCCAACGTCCTGACTTTC. The complete variable domain, with remaining parts taken from reference TRBV5-1 and TRBJ2-6, reads KAGVTQTPRYLIKTRGQQVTLSCSPISGHRSVSWYQQTPGQGLQFLFEYFSETQRNKGNFPGRFSGRQFSNSRSEMNVSTLELGDSALYLCASSLAGGSGANVLTFGAGSRLTVL.

This chain joins TRBV30 and TRBJ2-1; the match to TRBD1 covers 7 bases. Germline values: CDR1 GTSNPN, CDR2 SVGIG (reference sequence). J gave up 5 bases and V 3 bases, and 16 bases lay outside the gene matches. There are 17 residues in the CDR3. The CDR3 sequence is CAWRKKGTVRSHNEQFF. As DNA, the CDR3 is TGTGCCTGGAGGAAAAAAGGGACAGTCAGGAGCCACAATGAGCAGTTCTTC.

This chain joins TRBV20-1 and TRBJ2-1; D tentatively fits TRBD1 or TRBD2 (5 bases each). The CDR3 length is 16 residues. Germline V gene data show CDR1 as DFQATT and CDR2 as SNEGSKA (reference sequence). V was clipped by 1 base and J by 7 bases, with 20 bases between them. CDR3 coding DNA: TGCAGTGCTAGAGCGCCGGGACGGAATCCGAGGAATGAGCAGTTCTTC. This sequence encodes CSARAPGRNPRNEQFF.

Ten or more counts support this clonotype. CDR3 region: CASSLRQFANTGELFF. The CDR3 region has the DNA TGTGCCAGCAGTTTAAGGCAGTTCGCGAACACCGGGGAGCTGTTTTTT. The chain recombines TRBV12-3 or TRBV12-4 with TRBJ2-2; D gene ambiguous. V gave up 2 bases and J gave up 0 bases, with 10 bases separating them. The CDR3 runs to 16 residues.

The chain employs TRBV6-1 and TRBJ1-5, with 7 bases aligning to TRBD1. The CDR3 consists of 15 residues. Germline V gene lookup returns CDR1 MNHNS and CDR2 SASEGT. V dropped 6 bases and J dropped 7; count of bases not matched to a gene: 12. The CDR3 is CASSATGAPGQPQHF. CDR3 coding DNA: TGTGCCAGCAGCGCTACAGGGGCCCCTGGGCAGCCCCAGCATTTT.

This clonotype occurred many times. This chain connects TRBV2 to TRBJ2-7, with 10 bases matching TRBD1. The J segment lost 5 bases and the V segment lost 7 bases, leaving 5 bases of the junction unmatched. Germline loops: CDR1 SNHLY, CDR2 FYNNEI. The CDR3 covers 13 residues. The CDR3 sequence is CASNLGTGDEQYV. The CDR3 DNA sequence: TGTGCCAGCAACCTCGGGACAGGGGACGAGCAGTACGTC.

V usage is TRBV5-1 and J usage is TRBJ2-1; D tentatively fits TRBD1 or TRBD2 (6 bases each). This CDR3 comprises 17 residues. CDR1 and CDR2 (germline): SGHRS, YFSETQ. Trimming shortened V by 4 bases and J by 7 bases, and 24 bases separated the two germline ends. The CDR3 is CASSPAGLVGGPNEQFF. DNA for the CDR3: TGCGCCAGCAGCCCGGCCGGGCTAGTAGGGGGGCCAAATGAGCAGTTCTTC.

This clonotype was detected a few times. This chain connects TRBV5-4 to TRBJ1-2; D might be TRBD1 (5 bases). The V gene's germline CDR1 is SGHNT and CDR2 YYREEE (reference sequence). The CDR3 sequence is 13 residues long. V was shortened by 0 bases and J by 7 bases, with 10 bases between the two germline ends. For the CDR3, the DNA is TGTGCCAGCAGCTTGGCGGGGGGATCTGGCTACACCTTC. Protein product: CASSLAGGSGYTF.

J is TRBJ2-3 and V is TRBV5-6; a weak D match, TRBD1 (6 bases). Trimming stripped 3 bases from V and 4 bases from J, with 18 bases between. Per germline, CDR1 SGHDT and CDR2 YYEEEE. This CDR3 is built from 16 residues. CDR3 nucleotides: TGTGCCAGCAGCTGGTTCGGGACACTGGAAGCAGATACGCAGTATTTT. Encoded protein: CASSWFGTLEADTQYF.

The rearrangement joins TRBV5-1 to TRBJ2-3; unclear D gene. The CDR3 has 13 residues. Germline V gene sequence: CDR1 SGHRS, CDR2 YFSETQ. V lost 1 base and J lost 5, with 8 bases in between. The CDR3 sequence: CASSLRFIDTQYF. CDR3 DNA sequence: TGCGCCAGCAGCTTGAGATTTATAGATACGCAGTATTTT.

This clonotype was found many times. This chain uses TRBV28 with TRBJ1-1; 7 bases fit TRBD1. In germline, CDR1 is MDHEN, CDR2 SYDVKM. The CDR3 spans 11 residues. The V segment lost 6 bases and the J segment 11 bases; nucleotides outside the gene matches: 6. This chain's CDR3 is CASRETGSAFF. Written as DNA, the CDR3 is TGTGCCAGCAGAGAGACAGGGAGCGCTTTCTTT.

This rearrangement joins TRBV11-2 to TRBJ2-7, with 10 bases lining up with TRBD1. The length of the CDR3 is 15 residues. The germline V gene encodes CDR1 SGHAT and CDR2 FQNNGV. Unmatched junction bases numbered 4, after V lost 4 bases and J lost 1 base. The CDR3 protein is CASSSGTGESYEQYF. In DNA form, the CDR3 reads TGTGCCAGCAGCTCCGGGACAGGGGAGTCCTACGAGCAGTACTTC.

Ten or more counts support this clonotype. The J gene is TRBJ2-3, the V gene TRBV20-1; 14 bases are a match to TRBD2. V lost 6 bases, J lost 6 bases, and 8 bases stayed unmatched. This CDR3 has 15 residues. Germline-derived CDR1 and CDR2 are DFQATT and SNEGSKA (reference sequence). The CDR3 spells CSAASGTSGSDTQYF. In DNA, the CDR3 is TGCAGTGCCGCGTCCGGGACTAGCGGGAGTGATACGCAGTATTTT.

This clonotype was detected many times. This chain connects TRBV6-1 to TRBJ2-1, with 9 bases that match TRBD2. The germline CDR1 and CDR2 sequences are MNHNS and SASEGT. The CDR3 has 14 residues. The J segment lost 5 bases and the V segment lost 2 bases, leaving 1 base of the junction unmatched. The CDR3 DNA is TGTGCCAGCAGTGAACGACTAGCGGACAATGAGCAGTTCTTC. Its protein product is CASSERLADNEQFF.

This clonotype was picked up many times. The chain has TRBV6-5 and TRBJ2-2; D is uncertain. The length of the CDR3 is 14 residues. The germline gives CDR1 MNHEY, CDR2 SVGAGI. With 0 bases removed from V and 6 bases from J, the gap between germline ends came to 8 bases. As DNA, the CDR3 is TGTGCCAGCAGTTACTCTGGGCCCCCCGGGGAGCTGTTTTTT. Protein: CASSYSGPPGELFF.

Comments on this clonotype: A clone one base away is much larger, so this may be a read error. This chain links TRBV28 with TRBJ1-2, with D uncertain. This CDR3 spans 14 amino acids. Germline V lookup: CDR1 MDHEN, CDR2 SYDVKM. The CDR3: CVSTIGVPNYGYTF. In DNA, the CDR3 is TGTGTCAGCACCATTGGGGTCCCTAACTATGGCTACACCTTC.

The V call is TRBV20-1, the J call TRBJ1-2, with D perhaps TRBD1 (6 bases). Trimming removed 6 bases at V and 7 bases at J, with 18 bases between. The CDR3 length is 13 residues. The germline gives CDR1 DFQATT, CDR2 SNEGSKA (reference sequence). CDR3 bases: TGCAGTGCAACCCAGACAGGCCCGGCTGGCTACACCTTC. It translates to CSATQTGPAGYTF.

In its sample, this clonotype was seen many times. This chain connects TRBV10-3 to TRBJ2-1, with a possible D match to TRBD2 (6 bases). The V gene's germline CDR1 is ENHRY and CDR2 SYGVKD. The ends were cut back, 5 bases at V and 4 bases at J, with 15 bases in the middle. The CDR3 runs to 15 residues. The CDR3 region has the DNA TGTGCCATCAGTCCAGCGGGCTACTCTTACAATGAGCAGTTCTTC. Protein: CAISPAGYSYNEQFF.

The chain employs TRBV19 and TRBJ1-5; D not resolved. Germline-derived CDR1 and CDR2 are LNHDA and SQIVND (reference sequence). This CDR3 comprises 14 residues. V lost 5 bases, J lost 0 bases, and 8 bases lay in between. This CDR3 is CASSFAFSNQPQHF. CDR3 DNA: TGTGCCAGTAGTTTCGCCTTTAGCAATCAGCCCCAGCATTTT.

This clonotype was found many times. The CDR3 DNA reads as TGTGCCAGCAGTTACGGGTTAACCCAAGAGACCCAGTACTTC. Protein sequence: CASSYGLTQETQYF. V and J are TRBV2 and TRBJ2-5; D gene uncertain. The CDR3 is made up of 14 amino acids. Germline values: CDR1 SNHLY, CDR2 FYNNEI. With 5 bases removed from V and 1 base from J, the gap between germline ends came to 11 bases.

This sequence joins TRBV30 and TRBJ2-1, with 11 bases fitting TRBD2. Germline assignment: CDR1 GTSNPN and CDR2 SVGIG (reference sequence). The V and J ends lost 2 bases and 5 bases, in that order; junction bases with no gene match: 2. The CDR3 has 14 residues. CDR3 in amino acids: CAWSRGLADNEQFF. The CDR3 nucleotides are TGTGCCTGGAGTAGGGGACTAGCGGACAATGAGCAGTTCTTC.

As regards this clonotype: One end of the junction is discordant with germline, which a read error may explain. The genes are TRBV20-1 and TRBJ2-1, with a weak D call TRBD2 (6 bases). This CDR3 is built from 17 residues. Germline assignment: CDR1 DFQATT and CDR2 SNEGSKA (reference sequence). The CDR3, as DNA: TGCAGTGCGCACCGCCTAAAAACGACGGGAGTCTACAATGAGCAGCTCTTC. Protein product: CSAHRLKTTGVYNEQLF.

This clonotype has a count of ten or more. V usage is TRBV5-6 and J usage is TRBJ2-3; 12 bases map to TRBD2. This CDR3 is built from 16 residues. CDR1 is SGHDT, CDR2 YYEEEE, per germline. The trim removed 3 bases at V and 3 bases at J, leaving 5 bases unmatched. The CDR3 spells CASSSRLAGETDTQYF. As DNA, the CDR3 is TGTGCCAGCAGCTCTCGACTAGCGGGGGAAACAGATACGCAGTATTTT.